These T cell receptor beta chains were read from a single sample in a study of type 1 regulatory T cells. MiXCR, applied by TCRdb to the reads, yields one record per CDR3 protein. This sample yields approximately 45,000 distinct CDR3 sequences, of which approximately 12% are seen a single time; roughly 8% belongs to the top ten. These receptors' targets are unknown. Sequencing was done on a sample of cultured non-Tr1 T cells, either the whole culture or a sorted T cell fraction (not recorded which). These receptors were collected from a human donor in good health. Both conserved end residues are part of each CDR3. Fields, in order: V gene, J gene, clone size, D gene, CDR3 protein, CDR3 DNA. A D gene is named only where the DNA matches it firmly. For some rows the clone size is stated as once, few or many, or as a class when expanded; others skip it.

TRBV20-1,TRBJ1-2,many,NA,CSAPGDYGYTF,TGCAGTGCCCCAGGAGACTATGGCTACACCTTC
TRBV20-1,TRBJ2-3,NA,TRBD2,CSATVAGGYTDTQYF,TGCAGTGCTACTGTAGCGGGAGGGTACACAGATACGCAGTATTTT
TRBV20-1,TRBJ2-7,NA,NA,CSARAPRWGSSYEQYF,TGCAGTGCTAGAGCTCCTCGTTGGGGGTCCTCCTACGAGCAGTACTTC
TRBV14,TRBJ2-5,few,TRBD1,CASNPGQGIGETQYF,TGTGCCAGTAACCCGGGACAGGGTATCGGAGAGACCCAGTACTTC
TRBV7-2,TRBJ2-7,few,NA,CASSKSGASYEQYF,TGTGCCAGCAGTAAGTCGGGGGCGTCCTACGAGCAGTACTTC
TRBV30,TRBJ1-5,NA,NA,CAGGRGEPQHF,TGTGCCGGGGGCAGGGGAGAGCCCCAGCATTTT
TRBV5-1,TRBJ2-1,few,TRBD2,CASSFTSGRAGEQFF,TGCGCCAGCAGCTTTACTAGCGGGAGGGCCGGGGAGCAGTTCTTC
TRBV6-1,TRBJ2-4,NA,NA,CASSDWRVPGNIQYF,TGTGCCAGCAGTGACTGGAGGGTTCCGGGGAACATTCAGTACTTC
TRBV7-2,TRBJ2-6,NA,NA,CASSLAATRGGANVLTF,TGTGCCAGCAGCTTAGCGGCGACCCGTGGTGGGGCCAACGTCCTGACTTTC
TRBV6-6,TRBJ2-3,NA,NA,CASTKNSDTQYF,TGTGCCAGCACTAAGAACTCAGATACGCAGTATTTT
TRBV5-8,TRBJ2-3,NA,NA,CASSFPRLADYMQYF,TGTGCCAGCAGCTTTCCCCGGCTAGCCGATTATATGCAGTATTTT
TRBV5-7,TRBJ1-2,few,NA,CASSPKTGGVGYTF,TGTGCCAGCAGCCCAAAAACAGGTGGTGTTGGCTACACCTTC
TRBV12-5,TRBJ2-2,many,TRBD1,CASGLATGTGSTGELFF,TGTGCTAGTGGTTTGGCAACTGGGACAGGGTCCACCGGGGAGCTGTTTTTT
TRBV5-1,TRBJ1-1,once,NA,CASARAQGTEAFF,TGCGCTTCAGCCAGGGCGCAGGGCACTGAAGCTTTCTTT
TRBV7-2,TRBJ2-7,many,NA,CASSFGTPHYEQYF,TGTGCCAGCAGCTTTGGGACACCTCATTACGAGCAGTACTTC
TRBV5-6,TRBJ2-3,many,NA,CASSLGGGGKTDTQYF,TGTGCCAGCAGCTTGGGGGGTGGCGGGAAGACAGATACGCAGTATTTT
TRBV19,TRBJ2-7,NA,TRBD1,CASSRDRSSYEQYF,TGTGCCAGTTCCCGGGACAGGAGCTCCTACGAGCAGTACTTC
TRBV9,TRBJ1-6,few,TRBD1,CASSVGQEISPLHF,TGTGCCAGCAGCGTCGGACAGGAGATATCGCCCCTCCACTTT
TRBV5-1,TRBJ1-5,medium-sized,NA,CASSLAENQPQHF,TGCGCCAGCAGCTTGGCCGAGAATCAGCCCCAGCATTTT
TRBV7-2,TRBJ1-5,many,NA,CASSLLTQQNQPQHF,TGTGCCAGCAGCTTATTAACCCAGCAAAATCAGCCCCAGCATTTT
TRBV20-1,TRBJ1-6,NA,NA,CSALGLYNSPLHF,TGCAGTGCTCTGGGGTTATATAATTCACCCCTCCACTTT
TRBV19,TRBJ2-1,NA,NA,CASSIPKRGYNEQFF,TGTGCCAGTAGTATACCAAAGAGAGGCTACAATGAGCAGTTCTTC